What follows are 9 T cell receptor beta chains derived from one specimen sequenced in a study of Tregs in tolerant kidney transplant recipients. TCRdb's table, derived via immunoSEQ multiplex PCR, lists solely in-frame clones and lacks some. The data include roughly 2,400 clones; the top ten clones carry roughly 5.6%. After 6 days with irradiated graft donor PBMCs, CFSE-labeled recipient PBMCs were FACS-sorted. For these TCRs, the target antigens are not known. This sample comprised CD8+ T cells from blood cultured with allogeneic cells, obtained before the transplant. These receptors all come from a human patient who received a combined kidney and bone marrow transplant.

Measured by frequency, this clone is medium-sized. Coverage ceases 3 residues before the CDR3 finishes, and the germline J gene fills in the end. The chain combines TRBV5-5 with TRBJ1-5, with D possibly TRBD1 on 5 matching bases. The ends were cut back, 4 bases at V and 2 bases at J, with 13 bases in the middle. CDR1 SGHKS and CDR2 YYEKEE come from the germline V gene (reference sequence). The CDR3 consists of 15 residues. CDR3 bases read: TGTGCCAGCAGCCCAGAGGGGTTTCGCAATCAGCCC. Translating gives CASSPEGFRNQP. The whole CDR3 protein is CASSPEGFRNQPQHF.

This clone is classed as medium-sized by frequency. Sequencing ends 3 residues short of the CDR3 end; the germline J gene provides the rest. This chain connects TRBV4-1 to TRBJ2-3; 9 bases fit TRBD1. The CDR3 extends over 15 amino acids. From germline, CDR1 is MGHRA and CDR2 YSYEKL. V shed 3 bases and J 4 bases; nucleotides not matched to a gene: 5. CDR3 DNA, as far as it was read: TGCGCCAGCAGCCAGATCGGACAGGGGTCAGATACG. Translated, it gives CASSQIGQGSDT. The whole CDR3 protein reads CASSQIGQGSDTQYF.

With regard to this clone: The read stops 3 residues short of the end of the CDR3; the missing end is completed from the germline J gene. The chain has TRBV14 and TRBJ2-3; weak D call: TRBD2 (6 bases). This CDR3 has 16 amino acids. The V gene lost 0 bases and the J gene lost 6 bases, with 16 bases spanning the gap. Germline V lookup: CDR1 SGHDN, CDR2 FVKESK. The chain's CDR3 is CASSQDHSGVEDTQYF. The covered CDR3 bases are TGTGCCAGCAGCCAAGATCACTCGGGGGTTGAGGATACG.

A remark on this clone: The CDR3 goes on 3 residues after the read ends, and that part is filled in from the germline J gene. This chain connects TRBV6-1 to TRBJ2-1; 14 bases agree with TRBD2. Germline assignment: CDR1 MNHNS and CDR2 SASEGT. There are 17 residues in the CDR3. J gave up 8 bases and V 2 bases, and 8 bases lay outside the gene matches. The CDR3 here is CASSELSTSGGAYEQFF. CDR3 DNA, as far as it was read: TGTGCCAGCAGTGAACTTTCGACTAGCGGGGGGGCCTATGAG.

On this clone itself: The read comes to an end 3 residues before the CDR3 does, leaving the germline J gene to fill in the end. This chain uses TRBV7-9 with TRBJ1-2; a weak D match, TRBD1 (5 bases). Germline loops: CDR1 SEHNR, CDR2 FQNEAQ (reference sequence). The germline V and J ends were trimmed by 4 bases and 4 bases, with 10 bases remaining between them. The CDR3 loop spans 13 amino acids. CDR3 residues: CASSSRTRYGYTF. The sequenced CDR3 bases are TGTGCCAGCAGCTCCCGGACACGCTATGGC. Based on the CDR3 plus reference TRBV7-9 and TRBJ1-2, the full variable domain is DTGVSQNPRHKITKRGQNVTFRCDPISEHNRLYWYRQTLGQGPEFLTYFQNEAQLEKSRLLSDRFSAERPKGSFSTLEIQRTEQGDSAMYLCASSSRTRYGYTFGSGTRLTVV.

About this clone itself: With the read ending 3 residues before the CDR3 end, the germline J gene is used to fill in that end. The J gene is TRBJ1-5, the V gene TRBV30; D possibly corresponds to TRBD1 (6 bases). This CDR3 contains 14 residues. V dropped 0 bases and J dropped 6 bases, with 12 bases sitting between them. Per germline, CDR1 GTSNPN and CDR2 SVGIG (reference sequence). CDR3 residues: CAWSVGRGAQPQHF. The covered CDR3 bases are TGTGCCTGGAGTGTGGGACGGGGGGCTCAGCCC. The entire variable domain, with the rest obtained from reference TRBV30 and TRBJ1-5, is as follows: SQTIHQWPATLVQPVGSPLSLECTVEGTSNPNLYWYRQAAGRGLQLLFYSVGIGQISSEVPQNLSASRPQDRQFILSSKKLLLSDSGFYLCAWSVGRGAQPQHFGDGTRLSIL.

As regards this clone: The CDR3 end falls 3 residues outside the read, so it is completed with the germline J gene. This chain joins TRBV5-1 and TRBJ2-5; 15 bases align to TRBD2. Germline V lookup: CDR1 SGHRS, CDR2 YFSETQ. Trimming at V came to 4 bases and at J to 4 bases, leaving 11 bases not matched to a gene. This CDR3 spans 18 amino acids. The CDR3 here is CASSTGTGTSGRSETQYF. The DNA read from the CDR3 is TGCGCCAGCAGCACAGGTACCGGGACTAGCGGGAGGTCAGAGACC.

With respect to this clone: Read sequence stops 3 residues before the CDR3 end, and the germline J gene provides the missing end. The gene calls are TRBV29-1 and TRBJ2-7; D possibly corresponds to TRBD2 (6 bases). The CDR3 runs to 13 residues. CDR1 and CDR2 (germline): SQVTM, ANQGSEA. V was shortened by 4 bases and J by 0 bases, with 10 bases between the two germline ends. The DNA read from the CDR3 is TGCAGCGTTGGAGGCGGGGTCTCCTACGAG. Protein product: CSVGGGVSYE. The full-length CDR3 reads as CSVGGGVSYEQYF.

Details on this clone: The read stops 3 residues short of the end of the CDR3; the missing end is completed from the germline J gene. The chain combines TRBV2 with TRBJ1-2, with D tentatively TRBD1 (5 bases). CDR1 and CDR2 (germline): SNHLY, FYNNEI. V was clipped by 6 bases and J by 3 bases, with 11 bases between them. CDR3 length: 13 amino acids. CDR3 sequence: CASRGLLYYGYTF. The sequenced CDR3 bases are TGTGCCAGCAGGGGACTTTTATACTATGGC.